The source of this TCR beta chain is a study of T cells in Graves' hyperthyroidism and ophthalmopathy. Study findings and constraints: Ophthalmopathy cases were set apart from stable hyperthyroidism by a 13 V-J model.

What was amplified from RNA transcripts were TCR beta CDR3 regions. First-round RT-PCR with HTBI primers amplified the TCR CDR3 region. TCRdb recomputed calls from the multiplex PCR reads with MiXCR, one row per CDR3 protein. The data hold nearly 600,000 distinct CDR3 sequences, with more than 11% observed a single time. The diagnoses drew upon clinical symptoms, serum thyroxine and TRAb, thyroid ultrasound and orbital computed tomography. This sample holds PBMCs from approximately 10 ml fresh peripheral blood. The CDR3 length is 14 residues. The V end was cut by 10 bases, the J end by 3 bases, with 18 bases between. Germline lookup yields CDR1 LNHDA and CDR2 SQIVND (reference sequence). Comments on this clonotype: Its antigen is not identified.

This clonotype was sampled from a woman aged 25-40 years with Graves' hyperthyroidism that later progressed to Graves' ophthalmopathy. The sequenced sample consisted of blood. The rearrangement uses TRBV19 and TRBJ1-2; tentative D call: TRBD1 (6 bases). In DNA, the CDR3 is TGTGCCACTCAGCCTTGGGGGCGAGACTATGGCTACACCTTC. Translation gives CATQPWGRDYGYTF.